This TCR beta chain originates from a study of blood T cell repertoires in COVID-19. Background on the study: COVID-19 samples, acute and convalescent, were from the United States, Italy and Spain. Sources were T cells, B-cell-depleted T cells, or PBMCs; the material itself was cDNA or gDNA.

Original data processing: Amplification of reference gene primers was used by the study to estimate nucleated cell counts. Assay used: immunoSEQ multiplex PCR; TCRdb lists only in-frame clones, some missing. That table furnishes V, J and clone size, whereas the DNA furnished D and trimming. This table has fewer than 250,000 clones, 83% appearing once. Trimming shortened V by 3 bases and J by 9 bases, and 18 bases separated the two germline ends. Germline V lookup: CDR1 SQVTM, CDR2 ANQGSEA. The CDR3 covers 14 residues. The clonotype originates from a human donor in a cohort sampled during active COVID-19. The V call is TRBV29-1, the J call TRBJ2-1, with a tentative D call TRBD1 (5 bases). Sequencing was done on a sample of peripheral blood. CDR3 DNA sequence: TGCAGCGTTGATTCGCTAGTTCAGGGTAGTGAGCAGTTCTTC. Translated: CSVDSLVQGSEQFF.